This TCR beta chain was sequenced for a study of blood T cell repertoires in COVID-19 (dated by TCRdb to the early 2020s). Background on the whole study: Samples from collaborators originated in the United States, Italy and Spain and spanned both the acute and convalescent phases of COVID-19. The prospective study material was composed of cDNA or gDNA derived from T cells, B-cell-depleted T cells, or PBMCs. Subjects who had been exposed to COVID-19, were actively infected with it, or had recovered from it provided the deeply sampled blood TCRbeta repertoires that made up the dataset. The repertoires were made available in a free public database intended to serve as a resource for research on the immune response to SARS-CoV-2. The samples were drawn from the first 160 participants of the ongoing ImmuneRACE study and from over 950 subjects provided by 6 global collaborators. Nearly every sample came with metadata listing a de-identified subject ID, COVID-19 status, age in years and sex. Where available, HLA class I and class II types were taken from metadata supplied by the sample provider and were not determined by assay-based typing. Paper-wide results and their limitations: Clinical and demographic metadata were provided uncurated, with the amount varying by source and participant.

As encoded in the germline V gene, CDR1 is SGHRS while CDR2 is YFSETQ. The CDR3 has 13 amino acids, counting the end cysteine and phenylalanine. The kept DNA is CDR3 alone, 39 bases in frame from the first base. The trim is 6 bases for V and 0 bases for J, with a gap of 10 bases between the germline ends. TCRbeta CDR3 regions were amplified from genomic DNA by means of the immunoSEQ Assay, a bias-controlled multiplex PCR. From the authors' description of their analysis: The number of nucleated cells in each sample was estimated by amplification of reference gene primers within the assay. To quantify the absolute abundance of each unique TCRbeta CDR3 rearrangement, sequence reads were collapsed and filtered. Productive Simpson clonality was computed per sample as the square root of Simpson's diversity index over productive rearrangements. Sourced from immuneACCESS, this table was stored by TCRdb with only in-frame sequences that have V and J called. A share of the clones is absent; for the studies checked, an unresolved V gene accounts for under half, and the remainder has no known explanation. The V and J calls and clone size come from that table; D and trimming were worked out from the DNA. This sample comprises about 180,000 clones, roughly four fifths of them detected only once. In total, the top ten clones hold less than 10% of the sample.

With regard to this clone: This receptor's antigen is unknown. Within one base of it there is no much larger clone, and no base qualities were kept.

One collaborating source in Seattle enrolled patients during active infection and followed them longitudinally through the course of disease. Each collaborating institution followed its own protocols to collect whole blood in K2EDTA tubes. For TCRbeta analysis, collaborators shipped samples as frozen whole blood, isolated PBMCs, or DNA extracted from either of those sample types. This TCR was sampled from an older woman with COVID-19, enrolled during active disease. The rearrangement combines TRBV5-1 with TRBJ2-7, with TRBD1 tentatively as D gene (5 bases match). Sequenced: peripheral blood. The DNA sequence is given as TGCGCCAGCAAACAGACAGCCTCCTACGAGCAGTACTTC. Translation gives CASKQTASYEQYF.